This paragraph covers one TCR beta chain sequence. The CDR3 spans 14 residues. V lost 4 bases and J 2 bases, leaving 9 bases between the germline ends. From germline, CDR1 is LGHDT and CDR2 YNNKEL (reference sequence). One entry per CDR3 protein results from TCRdb running MiXCR on the 5' RACE reads. Here the sample spans about 900,000 distinct CDR3 sequences, 9% to 15% being singletons. The data derive from a study of identical twins. This sample was also put to use in a study of yellow fever vaccine responses in identical twins.

The specimen sequenced was PBMCs. The sequence was collected from a woman aged 18 to 35 in good health. This chain uses TRBV3-1 with TRBJ2-4; D is possibly TRBD2 (5 bases). The CDR3 DNA follows: TGTGCCAGCAGCCCCCCGGGGACCAAAAACATTCAGTACTTC. Translated, it gives CASSPPGTKNIQYF.